These 8 T cell receptor beta chains came from one sample sequenced in a study of blood T cell repertoires in COVID-19 (dated by TCRdb to between 2020 and 2021). Library preparation used the immunoSEQ multiplex PCR assay. TCRdb took over this immuneACCESS table, retaining in-frame rearrangements with V and J assigned. Such tables are incomplete; in checked studies, under half of the missing clones stem from an unresolved V gene, and the remainder is unexplained. The sample table contains 150,000 to 200,000 clones; only one count was recorded for under 90% of them. Of the sample, approximately 3.6% is held by the ten largest clones. Sequenced: PBMCs or T cells enriched from blood (not recorded which). These receptors were obtained from a woman aged 60 to 75 who had recovered from COVID-19.

The J gene is TRBJ2-5, the V gene TRBV29-1; D gene uncertain. The CDR3 sequence is 12 residues long. Trimming left V 4 bases short and J 2 bases short, with 8 bases between. CDR1 SQVTM and CDR2 ANQGSEA come from the germline V gene. For the CDR3, the DNA is TGCAGCGTTGTCGGTATTCAAGAGACCCAGTACTTC. This encodes CSVVGIQETQYF. The full variable domain, with the rest looked up from reference TRBV29-1 and TRBJ2-5, is SAVISQKPSRDICQRGTSLTIQCQVDSQVTMMFWYRQQPGQSLTLIATANQGSEATYESGFVIDKFPISRPNLTFSTLTVSNMSPEDSSIYLCSVVGIQETQYFGPGTRLLVL.

The genes are TRBV18 and TRBJ1-4; D ambiguous. The CDR3 totals 15 residues. V lost 6 bases and J 0 bases, leaving 11 bases between the germline ends. CDR1 KGHSH and CDR2 LQKENI come from the germline V gene. In DNA, the CDR3 is TGTGCCAGCTCCGAACTTAGATCAACTAATGAAAAACTGTTTTTT. It yields the protein CASSELRSTNEKLFF.

The CDR3 protein is CASSWEGGELFF. The CDR3 bases are TGTGCCAGCAGCTGGGAGGGCGGGGAGCTGTTTTTT. The rearrangement joins TRBV7-9 to TRBJ2-2, with 7 bases matching TRBD2. The junction had 0 bases not matched to a gene; V was cut back by 4 bases and J by 7 bases. This CDR3 spans 12 amino acids. Germline CDR1 and CDR2: SEHNR and FQNEAQ (reference sequence).

The V call is TRBV15, the J call TRBJ2-7; 7 bases agree with TRBD1. The J segment lost 1 base and the V segment lost 1 base, leaving 4 bases of the junction unmatched. From germline, CDR1 is LNHNV and CDR2 YYDKDF (reference sequence). The CDR3 runs 15 residues. This CDR3 reads CATSRGRDSSYEQYF. For the CDR3, the DNA is TGTGCCACCAGCAGAGGCAGGGACAGTTCCTACGAGCAGTACTTC.

V usage is TRBV4-2 and J usage is TRBJ1-1; 9 bases are shared with TRBD1. The CDR3 length is 16 residues. V was clipped by 3 bases and J by 1 base; unmatched bases: 6. Germline assignment: CDR1 LGHNA and CDR2 YNFKEQ. The CDR3 here is CASSQGTGNTNTEAFF. The CDR3 DNA reads TGTGCCAGCAGCCAGGGGACAGGGAATACGAACACTGAAGCTTTCTTT.

This clone was seen only once. This chain connects TRBV5-1 to TRBJ1-6; 7 bases agree with TRBD1. There are 15 residues in the CDR3. V shed 4 bases and J 7 bases; nucleotides not matched to a gene: 8. CDR1 is SGHRS, CDR2 YFSETQ, per germline. The CDR3 reads CASSDQGVRNSPLHF. DNA for the CDR3: TGCGCCAGCAGCGACCAGGGGGTAAGGAATTCACCCCTCCACTTT. Complete variable domain (other parts from reference TRBV5-1 and TRBJ1-6): KAGVTQTPRYLIKTRGQQVTLSCSPISGHRSVSWYQQTPGQGLQFLFEYFSETQRNKGNFPGRFSGRQFSNSRSEMNVSTLELGDSALYLCASSDQGVRNSPLHFGNGTRLTVT.

This chain joins TRBV5-1 and TRBJ2-7; D is undetermined. There are 14 residues in the CDR3. Germline V CDR1 and CDR2: SGHRS, YFSETQ. V shed 1 base and J shed 0 bases, with 8 bases lying between them. The CDR3 DNA is TGCGCCAGCAGCTTGACCGGGTACTCCTACGAGCAGTACTTC. It is translated as CASSLTGYSYEQYF.

The rearrangement uses TRBV9 and TRBJ2-1, with 7 bases matching TRBD2. The J segment lost 10 bases and the V segment lost 3 bases, leaving 16 bases of the junction unmatched. This CDR3 comprises 16 residues. Per the germline V gene, CDR1 is SGDLS and CDR2 is YYNGEE. This CDR3 is CASSGSGLTALMEQFF. As DNA, the CDR3 is TGTGCCAGCAGCGGATCGGGACTAACGGCTTTAATGGAGCAGTTCTTC.